This T cell receptor beta chain was obtained from a study of Ad26.COV2.S vaccination and SARS-CoV-2 variants. CDR1 and CDR2 (germline): MDHEN, SYDVKM. J was trimmed by 6 bases and V by 7 bases; bases with no gene match: 15. The CDR3 extends over 16 amino acids. Treatment indicated: around 19 received Ad26.COV2.S at low or high dose, single or two shots; about 5 received placebo; per-sample allocation not given. At day 63 after the first vaccine or placebo injection, samples were drawn. The table came from immunoSEQ multiplex PCR; TCRdb's copy has only in-frame clones and leaves some out. This table has roughly 500,000 clones, roughly 89% appearing once.

This chain joins TRBV28 and TRBJ2-3; TRBD2 agrees at 8 bases. The TCR originated in a person between 18 and 65 years old who received the Ad26.COV2.S COVID-19 vaccine or a placebo. The sample consisted of peripheral blood, taken in a trial of Ad26.COV2.S vaccine versus placebo. The CDR3 bases are TGTGCCAGCAAGAAGCATAGCGGGGCCGGGTGGGATACGCAGTATTTT. Its translation: CASKKHSGAGWDTQYF.